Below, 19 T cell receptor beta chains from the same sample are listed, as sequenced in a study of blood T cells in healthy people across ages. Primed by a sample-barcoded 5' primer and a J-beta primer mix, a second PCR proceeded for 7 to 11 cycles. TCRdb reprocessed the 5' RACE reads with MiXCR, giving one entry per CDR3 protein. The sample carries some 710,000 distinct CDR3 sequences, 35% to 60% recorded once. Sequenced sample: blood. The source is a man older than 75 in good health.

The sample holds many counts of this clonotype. CDR3 protein: CSARVSGETQYF. The CDR3 bases are TGCAGTGCTAGGGTTTCGGGTGAGACCCAGTACTTC. The chain has TRBV20-1 and TRBJ2-5; D gene ambiguous. V was cut by 3 bases and J by 5 bases, with 10 bases left in between. Germline lookup yields CDR1 DFQATT and CDR2 SNEGSKA (reference sequence). The CDR3 is 12 amino acids.

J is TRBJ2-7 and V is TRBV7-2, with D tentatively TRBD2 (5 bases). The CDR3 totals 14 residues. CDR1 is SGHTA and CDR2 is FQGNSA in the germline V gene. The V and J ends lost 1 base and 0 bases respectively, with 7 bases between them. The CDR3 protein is CASSLVANSYEQYF. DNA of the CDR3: TGTGCCAGCAGCTTAGTAGCGAACTCCTACGAGCAGTACTTC.

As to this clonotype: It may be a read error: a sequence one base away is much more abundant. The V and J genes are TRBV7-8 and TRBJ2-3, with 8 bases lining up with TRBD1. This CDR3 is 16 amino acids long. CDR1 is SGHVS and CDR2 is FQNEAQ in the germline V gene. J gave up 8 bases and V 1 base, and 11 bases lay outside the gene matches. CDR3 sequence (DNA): TGTGCCAGCAGCTTAGGAGACAGGGGCTACGCAGGTACGCAGTATTTT. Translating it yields CASSLGDRGYAGTQYF.

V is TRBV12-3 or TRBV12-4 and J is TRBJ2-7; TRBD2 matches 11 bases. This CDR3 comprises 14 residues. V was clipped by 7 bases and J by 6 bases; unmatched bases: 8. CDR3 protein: CASTLAGGPGEQYF. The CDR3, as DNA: TGTGCCAGCACCTTAGCGGGAGGGCCAGGCGAGCAGTACTTC.

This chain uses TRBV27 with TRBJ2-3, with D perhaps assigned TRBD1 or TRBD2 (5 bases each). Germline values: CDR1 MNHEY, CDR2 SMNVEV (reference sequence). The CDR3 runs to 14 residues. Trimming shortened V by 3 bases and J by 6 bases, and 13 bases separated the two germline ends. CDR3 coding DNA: TGTGCCAGCAGTTTCGGGACCCTGCGGGATACGCAGTATTTT. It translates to CASSFGTLRDTQYF.

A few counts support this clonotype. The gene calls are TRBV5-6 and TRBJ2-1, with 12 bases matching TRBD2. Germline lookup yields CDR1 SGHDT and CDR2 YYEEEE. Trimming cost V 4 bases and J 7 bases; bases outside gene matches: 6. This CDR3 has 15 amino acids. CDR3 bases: TGTGCCAGCAGCCAGACTAGCGGGAGTAAAAATGAGCAGTTCTTC. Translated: CASSQTSGSKNEQFF.

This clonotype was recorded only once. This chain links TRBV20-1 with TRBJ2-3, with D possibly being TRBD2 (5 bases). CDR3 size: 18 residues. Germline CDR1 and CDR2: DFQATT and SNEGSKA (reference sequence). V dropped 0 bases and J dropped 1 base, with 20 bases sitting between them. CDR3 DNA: TGCAGTGCTAGAGATCTCAGGACTCCGCTCTATGGCACAGATACGCAGTATTTT. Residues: CSARDLRTPLYGTDTQYF.

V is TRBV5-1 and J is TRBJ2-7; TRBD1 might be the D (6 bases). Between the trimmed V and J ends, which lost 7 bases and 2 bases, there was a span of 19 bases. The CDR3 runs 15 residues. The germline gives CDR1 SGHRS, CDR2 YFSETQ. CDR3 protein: CASRYREVTTYEQYF. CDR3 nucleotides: TGCGCCAGCCGGTACAGGGAAGTTACTACCTACGAGCAGTACTTC.

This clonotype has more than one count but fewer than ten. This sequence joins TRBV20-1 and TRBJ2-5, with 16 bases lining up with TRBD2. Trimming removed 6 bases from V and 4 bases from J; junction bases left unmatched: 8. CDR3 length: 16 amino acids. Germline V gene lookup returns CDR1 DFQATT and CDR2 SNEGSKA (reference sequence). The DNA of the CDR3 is TGCAGTGCAACCCTGGGACTAGCGGGAGGGCCAGAGACCCAGTACTTC. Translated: CSATLGLAGGPETQYF.

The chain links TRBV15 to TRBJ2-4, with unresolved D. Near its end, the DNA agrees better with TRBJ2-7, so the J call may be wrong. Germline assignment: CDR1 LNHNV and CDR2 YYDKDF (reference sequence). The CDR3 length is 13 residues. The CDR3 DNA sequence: TGTGCCACCAGCAGAGTCCTAACCTACGAGCAGTACTTC. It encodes CATSRVLTYEQYF.

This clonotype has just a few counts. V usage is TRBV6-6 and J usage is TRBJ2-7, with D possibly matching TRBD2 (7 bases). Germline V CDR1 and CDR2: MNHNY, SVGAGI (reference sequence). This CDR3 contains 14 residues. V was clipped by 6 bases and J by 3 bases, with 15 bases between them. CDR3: CASRGGGSIYEQYF. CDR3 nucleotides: TGTGCCAGCAGGGGGGGCGGGAGTATCTACGAGCAGTACTTC.

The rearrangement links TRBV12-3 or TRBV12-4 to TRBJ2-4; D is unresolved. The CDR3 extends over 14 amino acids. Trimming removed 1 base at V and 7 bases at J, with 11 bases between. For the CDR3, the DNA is TGTGCCAGCAGTTTAGAAGCAGATCCGAACATTCAGTACTTC. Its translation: CASSLEADPNIQYF.

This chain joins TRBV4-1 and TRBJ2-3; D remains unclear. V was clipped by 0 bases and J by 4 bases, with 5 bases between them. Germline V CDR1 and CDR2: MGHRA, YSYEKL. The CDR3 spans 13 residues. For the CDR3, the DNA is TGCGCCAGCAGCCAAGATCCGGCAGATACGCAGTATTTT. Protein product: CASSQDPADTQYF.

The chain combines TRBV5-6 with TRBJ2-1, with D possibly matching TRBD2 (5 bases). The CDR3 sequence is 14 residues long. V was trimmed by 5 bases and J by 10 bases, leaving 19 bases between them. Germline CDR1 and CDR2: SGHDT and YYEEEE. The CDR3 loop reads CASRDTGTLREQFF. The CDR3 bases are TGTGCCAGCAGAGACACGGGAACCCTCCGGGAGCAGTTCTTC. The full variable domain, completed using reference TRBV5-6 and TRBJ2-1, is DAGVTQSPTHLIKTRGQQVTLRCSPKSGHDTVSWYQQALGQGPQFIFQYYEEEERQRGNFPDRFSGHQFPNYSSELNVNALLLGDSALYLCASRDTGTLREQFFGPGTRLTVL.

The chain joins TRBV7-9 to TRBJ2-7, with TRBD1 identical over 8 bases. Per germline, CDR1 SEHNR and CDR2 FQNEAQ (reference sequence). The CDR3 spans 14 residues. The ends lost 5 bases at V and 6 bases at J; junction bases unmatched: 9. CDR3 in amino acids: CASSHWTGTGEQYF. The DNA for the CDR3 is TGTGCCAGCAGCCACTGGACAGGGACCGGCGAGCAGTACTTC. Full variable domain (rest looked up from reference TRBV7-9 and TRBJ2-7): DTGVSQNPRHKITKRGQNVTFRCDPISEHNRLYWYRQTLGQGPEFLTYFQNEAQLEKSRLLSDRFSAERPKGSFSTLEIQRTEQGDSAMYLCASSHWTGTGEQYFGPGTRLTVT.

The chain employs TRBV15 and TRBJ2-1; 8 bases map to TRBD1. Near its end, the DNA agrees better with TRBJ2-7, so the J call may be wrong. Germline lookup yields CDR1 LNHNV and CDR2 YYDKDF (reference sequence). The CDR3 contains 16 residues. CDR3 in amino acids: CATSRGQGLVDNEQYF. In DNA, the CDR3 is TGTGCCACCAGCAGAGGACAGGGGCTGGTGGACAATGAGCAGTACTTC.

The CDR3 DNA reads as TGCAGTGCTACCTTGGGGGCAGGTCAGCCCCAGCATTTT. It yields the protein CSATLGAGQPQHF. The rearrangement joins TRBV20-1 to TRBJ1-5; D possibly corresponds to TRBD1 (6 bases). V was trimmed by 4 bases and J by 6 bases, leaving 13 bases between them. The germline gives CDR1 DFQATT, CDR2 SNEGSKA (reference sequence). The CDR3 covers 13 residues.

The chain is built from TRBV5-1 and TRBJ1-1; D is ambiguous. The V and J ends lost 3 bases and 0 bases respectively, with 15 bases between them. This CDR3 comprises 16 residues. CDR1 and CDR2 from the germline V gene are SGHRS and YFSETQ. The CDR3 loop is CASSSPGSSMNTEAFF. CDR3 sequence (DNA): TGCGCCAGCAGCTCCCCTGGCAGCTCTATGAACACTGAAGCTTTCTTT.

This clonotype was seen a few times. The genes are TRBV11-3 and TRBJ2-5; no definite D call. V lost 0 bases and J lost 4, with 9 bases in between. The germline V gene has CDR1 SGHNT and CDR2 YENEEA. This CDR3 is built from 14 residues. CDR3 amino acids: CASSLDPWGETQYF. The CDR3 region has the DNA TGTGCCAGCAGCTTAGACCCGTGGGGAGAGACCCAGTACTTC.